Each of the 22 T cell receptor beta chains below was sequenced from the same sample in a study of T-cell memory formation after mild COVID-19. TCRdb reprocessed the 5' RACE reads with MiXCR, giving one entry per CDR3 protein. The table has about 340,000 distinct CDR3 sequences, around 13% seen once. Sample: PBMCs or a T cell subset sorted from them (not recorded which). The origin of the receptors is a man aged 18 to 30 who had mild COVID-19 (a few samples of this study predate the infection). Cell type and time point are not known.

This chain uses TRBV6-6 with TRBJ2-2, with D unresolved. Trimming took off 6 bases at V and 2 bases at J, with 7 bases between the two ends. Germline V gene sequence: CDR1 MNHNY, CDR2 SVGAGI (reference sequence). This CDR3 comprises 13 residues. CDR3 nucleotides: TGTGCCAGCAGGTCCCAAAACACCGGGGAGCTGTTTTTT. Translating it yields CASRSQNTGELFF.

This rearrangement joins TRBV4-1 to TRBJ2-3, with a tentative D call TRBD2 (5 bases). V lost 0 bases and J lost 2, with 12 bases in between. In germline, CDR1 is MGHRA, CDR2 YSYEKL. The CDR3 extends over 16 amino acids. The CDR3 DNA follows: TGCGCCAGCAGCCAAGAGGAGGTCCTACCCACAGATACGCAGTATTTT. It codes for CASSQEEVLPTDTQYF.

The V and J genes are TRBV12-3 or TRBV12-4 and TRBJ2-7, with 14 bases identical to TRBD2. The CDR3 has 15 residues. V shed 5 bases and J 7 bases; nucleotides not matched to a gene: 7. The CDR3 DNA follows: TGTGCCAGCAGTCCTCTTCGACTAGCGGGAGGGGAGCAGTACTTC. Its protein is CASSPLRLAGGEQYF.

This sequence joins TRBV5-1 and TRBJ1-3, with a tentative D call TRBD1 (5 bases). V was pared by 4 bases and J by 1 base, with 15 bases between. The germline V gene encodes CDR1 SGHRS and CDR2 YFSETQ. The CDR3 is 16 residues long. CDR3 region: CASSQSGPISGNTIYF. CDR3 nucleotide sequence: TGCGCCAGCAGCCAGTCGGGACCGATATCTGGAAACACCATATATTTT.

The chain uses TRBV5-1 and TRBJ2-5, with D perhaps TRBD1 (6 bases). This CDR3 spans 15 amino acids. From germline, CDR1 is SGHRS and CDR2 YFSETQ. The V end lost 4 bases, the J end lost 5 bases, and 18 bases lay between the germline ends. CDR3 bases: TGCGCCAGCAGCCGCCCCAGGGGAGAGGACGAGACCCAGTACTTC. This sequence encodes CASSRPRGEDETQYF.

In this sample, this clonotype turned up a few times. J is TRBJ2-5 and V is TRBV7-8; D perhaps matches TRBD2 (7 bases). The CDR3 loop spans 17 amino acids. Trimming took 0 bases from V and 5 from J, leaving 19 bases between them. The germline V gene encodes CDR1 SGHVS and CDR2 FQNEAQ. The chain's CDR3 is CASSLADFKGRGETQYF. The CDR3 nucleotides are TGTGCCAGCAGCTTAGCGGATTTTAAGGGGAGGGGGGAGACCCAGTACTTC.

The chain carries TRBV5-1 and TRBJ1-1; the D gene is possibly TRBD1 (5 bases). The V and J ends lost 0 bases and 3 bases respectively, with 15 bases between them. CDR3 length: 16 amino acids. Germline V gene data show CDR1 as SGHRS and CDR2 as YFSETQ. Written as DNA, the CDR3 is TGCGCCAGCAGCTTGGGGGCAGGGTCGTTGGACACTGAAGCTTTCTTT. Its protein is CASSLGAGSLDTEAFF. The full variable domain, rest sourced from reference TRBV5-1 and TRBJ1-1, is KAGVTQTPRYLIKTRGQQVTLSCSPISGHRSVSWYQQTPGQGLQFLFEYFSETQRNKGNFPGRFSGRQFSNSRSEMNVSTLELGDSALYLCASSLGAGSLDTEAFFGQGTRLTVV.

This clonotype appeared a few times. The chain is built from TRBV4-2 and TRBJ2-3; 10 positions match TRBD2. The CDR3 is 16 amino acids. The V gene end was trimmed by 4 bases and the J gene end by 6 bases; junction bases not matched to a gene: 10. Germline lookup yields CDR1 LGHNA and CDR2 YNFKEQ. CDR3 in DNA: TGTGCCAGCAGCCGAGAGCGGGGGGGATCGTTGGATACGCAGTATTTT. Its translation: CASSRERGGSLDTQYF.

The V and J genes are TRBV6-2 or TRBV6-3 and TRBJ1-4; no reliable D call. This CDR3 has 13 residues. Germline lookup yields CDR1 MNHEY and CDR2 SVGEGT. V gave up 4 bases and J gave up 4 bases, with 7 bases separating them. CDR3: CASSSRSNEKLFF. For the CDR3, the DNA is TGTGCCAGCAGTTCCAGAAGTAATGAAAAACTGTTTTTT.

The V gene is TRBV29-1, the J gene TRBJ2-7; TRBD1 matches at 8 bases. The CDR3 spans 13 residues. CDR1 is SQVTM and CDR2 is ANQGSEA in the germline V gene. Unmatched junction bases numbered 8, after V lost 6 bases and J lost 4 bases. The CDR3 loop reads CSVTGTGSYEQYF. The CDR3 DNA sequence: TGCAGCGTCACCGGGACAGGTTCGTACGAGCAGTACTTC.

This clonotype was observed at least ten times. This chain joins TRBV5-1 and TRBJ2-5, with D possibly matching TRBD2 (6 bases). Germline CDR1 is SGHRS and CDR2 is YFSETQ. The CDR3 loop spans 14 amino acids. Trimming pared 0 bases from V and 7 bases from J, leaving 13 bases between. CDR3 amino acids: CASSLGYQGGTQYF. Written as DNA, the CDR3 is TGCGCCAGCAGCTTGGGTTACCAGGGAGGGACCCAGTACTTC.

This chain uses TRBV20-1 with TRBJ2-7, with a weak D call TRBD2 (6 bases). The CDR3 is 12 amino acids. V lost 2 bases, J lost 3 bases, and 8 bases lay in between. Looked up from germline, CDR1 is DFQATT and CDR2 is SNEGSKA (reference sequence). In DNA, the CDR3 is TGCAGTGCTAGACGGGGGAGCTACGAGCAGTACGTC. Amino acid sequence: CSARRGSYEQYV.

The chain is built from TRBV6-5 and TRBJ1-5, with no clear D. CDR1 MNHEY and CDR2 SVGAGI come from the germline V gene. The CDR3 extends over 16 amino acids. V lost 6 bases and J lost 6, with 21 bases in between. The CDR3 DNA sequence: TGTGCCAGCAGACCCCTTGCAGGCTCCGGGAGTCAGCCCCAGCATTTT. Protein product: CASRPLAGSGSQPQHF.

The rearrangement links TRBV20-1 to TRBJ1-1; tentative D call: TRBD1 (6 bases). Between the trimmed V and J ends, which lost 2 bases and 4 bases, there was a span of 20 bases. Germline V CDR1 and CDR2: DFQATT, SNEGSKA (reference sequence). This CDR3 is 16 amino acids long. CDR3 protein: CSARRRGYLGSTEAFF. CDR3 nucleotides: TGCAGTGCTAGACGCAGGGGATACTTAGGGTCCACTGAAGCTTTCTTT.

V usage is TRBV2 and J usage is TRBJ2-6; 7 bases align to TRBD1. The CDR3 totals 17 residues. CDR1 and CDR2 (germline): SNHLY, FYNNEI. The trim removed 4 bases at V and 1 base at J, leaving 7 bases unmatched. DNA of the CDR3: TGTGCCAGCAGTGTTAGGACAGGAGCGTCTGGGGCCAACGTCCTGACTTTC. It specifies CASSVRTGASGANVLTF.

This clonotype occurred a few times. This chain joins TRBV10-2 and TRBJ2-1; D not certain. Trimming pared 3 bases from V and 8 bases from J, leaving 14 bases between. The CDR3 spans 14 residues. CDR1 and CDR2 from the germline V gene are WSHSY and SAAADI. The chain's CDR3 is CASSDIVQNDEQFF. CDR3 coding DNA: TGCGCCAGCAGTGATATAGTTCAGAACGATGAGCAGTTCTTC.

This clonotype was counted between two and nine times. This chain connects TRBV5-4 to TRBJ2-3, with TRBD1 identical over 8 bases. Germline V CDR1 and CDR2: SGHNT, YYREEE (reference sequence). The V gene end was trimmed by 5 bases and the J gene end by 5 bases; junction bases not matched to a gene: 4. CDR3 size: 13 residues. Written as DNA, the CDR3 is TGTGCCAGCAGACCCGACAGGGGAGATACGCAGTATTTT. This translates into CASRPDRGDTQYF.

The chain uses TRBV11-2 and TRBJ1-1; D perhaps matches TRBD1 (5 bases). This CDR3 region has 13 residues. Germline V CDR1 and CDR2: SGHAT, FQNNGV. The V gene lost 3 bases and the J gene lost 6 bases, with 11 bases spanning the gap. In nucleotides, the CDR3 is TGTGCCAGCAGCTTGCGACAGTGGCCTGAAGCTTTCTTT. Its protein is CASSLRQWPEAFF.

The chain couples TRBV20-1 to TRBJ1-4; unclear D gene. This CDR3 comprises 13 residues. Germline V gene sequence: CDR1 DFQATT, CDR2 SNEGSKA (reference sequence). V was cut by 3 bases and J by 1 base, with 6 bases left in between. As DNA, the CDR3 is TGCAGTGCTAGTTTCCGAACTAATGAAAAACTGTTTTTT. It yields the protein CSASFRTNEKLFF.

This clonotype turned up a few times. The chain joins TRBV19 to TRBJ1-5; D gene unclear. This CDR3 contains 15 residues. Germline V gene sequence: CDR1 LNHDA, CDR2 SQIVND (reference sequence). The V end was cut by 5 bases, the J end by 1 base, with 12 bases between. The CDR3 region is CASSFGIVSNQPQHF. The CDR3 DNA sequence: TGTGCCAGTAGTTTCGGCATTGTAAGCAATCAGCCCCAGCATTTT.

The chain is built from TRBV4-3 and TRBJ1-2; 8 nucleotides align to TRBD1. This CDR3 region has 15 residues. V lost 3 bases to trimming and J lost 2 bases; unmatched junction nucleotides: 5. Per germline, CDR1 LGHNA and CDR2 YSLEER. CDR3 loop: CASSHRQGKNYGYTF. The CDR3 DNA follows: TGCGCCAGCAGCCATCGACAGGGGAAAAACTATGGCTACACCTTC.

This chain joins TRBV27 and TRBJ2-7, with D possibly matching TRBD1 (5 bases). CDR3 length: 13 residues. Germline V gene sequence: CDR1 MNHEY, CDR2 SMNVEV (reference sequence). The ends were cut back, 2 bases at V and 5 bases at J, with 10 bases in the middle. CDR3 in DNA: TGTGCCAGCAGTTTAAGCAGGGCCGACGAGCAGTACTTC. Its translation: CASSLSRADEQYF.